This T cell receptor beta chain was sequenced in a study of Graves' ophthalmopathy and Graves' hyperthyroidism. Overall study findings and caveats: A 13-signature model separated ophthalmopathy from stable hyperthyroidism, reaching about 88% sensitivity and approximately 81% specificity cross-validated.

Amplification of the TCR beta CDR3 regions used RNA transcripts (as template). RT-PCR with HTBI primers came first, then second-round multiplex PCR. From the multiplex PCR reads, TCRdb called clonotypes with MiXCR, one entry per CDR3 protein. Among about 620,000 distinct CDR3 sequences listed, over 20% were seen once. Looked up from germline, CDR1 is SGDLS and CDR2 is YYNGEE. The CDR3 extends over 15 amino acids. Between the trimmed V and J ends, which lost 0 bases and 4 bases, there was a span of 13 bases. This clonotype was seen repeatedly, ten times or more. Its antigen is not known. The chain carries TRBV9 and TRBJ2-5; the D gene is possibly TRBD2 (5 bases). The sequenced material came from peripheral blood. This receptor was taken from a woman aged 18-29 years with stable Graves' hyperthyroidism. Some clones in this sample may be carry-over from other donors' samples. CDR3 loop: CASSVVPSSGETQYF. The DNA of the CDR3 is TGTGCCAGCAGCGTAGTCCCGTCAAGCGGAGAGACCCAGTACTTC. Looking up the rest from reference TRBV9 and TRBJ2-5 gives the full variable domain: DSGVTQTPKHLITATGQRVTLRCSPRSGDLSVYWYQQSLDQGLQFLIQYYNGEERAKGNILERFSAQQFPDLHSELNLSSLELGDSALYFCASSVVPSSGETQYFGPGTRLLVL.